This TCR beta chain was captured in a study of read filtering for tumor transcriptome and immune sequencing. Molecular barcoded adaptors covering alpha/delta and beta/gamma chains were used on approximately 400 ng RNA. One entry per CDR3 protein, called by TCRdb with MiXCR from the reads. Of 35,000 to 40,000 distinct CDR3 sequences in the sample, around 15% were seen once. About this clonotype: At one of its ends the junction is not consistent with the germline gene, which may arise from a read error.

The CDR3 sequence is 17 residues long. Germline V gene lookup returns CDR1 MDHEN and CDR2 SYDVKM. The sequenced sample was a population of CD138-negative cells sorted from bone marrow. This sequence originates from a donor older than 35 with multiple myeloma. The V gene is TRBV28, the J gene TRBJ2-1; 9 bases align to TRBD2. The CDR3 is CASSSTGAGGPYNVQFF. The CDR3 bases are TGTGCCAGCAGTTCAACAGGGGCGGGGGGGCCCTACAATGTGCAGTTCTTC.